The 8 T cell receptor beta chains presented below share a single source sample, sequenced in a study of T cells in Graves' hyperthyroidism and ophthalmopathy. What was amplified from RNA transcripts were TCR beta CDR3 regions. HTBI primers were used for first-round RT-PCR of the TCR CDR3. TCRdb passed the multiplex PCR reads through MiXCR, listing each CDR3 protein once. The table has approximately 370,000 distinct CDR3 sequences, about 15% seen once. Input material: blood. These receptor sequences come from a woman in her twenties or thirties with Graves' hyperthyroidism that later progressed to Graves' ophthalmopathy.

In its sample, this clonotype was seen many times. Sequence at one end of the junction differs from germline and may be a read error. This chain connects TRBV2 to TRBJ1-2; D gene ambiguous. Germline loops: CDR1 SNHLY, CDR2 FYNNEI. The CDR3 covers 12 residues. The CDR3 region has the DNA TGTGCCAGCAACGGGGATAACTATGGCTGCACCTTC. Translating it yields CASNGDNYGCTF.

The rearrangement joins TRBV4-2 to TRBJ2-1, with D uncertain. V lost 2 bases and J 6 bases, leaving 14 bases between the germline ends. Germline V gene lookup returns CDR1 LGHNA and CDR2 YNFKEQ. This CDR3 comprises 15 residues. The CDR3 DNA is TGTGCCAGCAGCCAAAAGGAAACGGATTTCAATGAGCAGTTCTTC. Amino acid sequence: CASSQKETDFNEQFF.

Ten or more counts support this clonotype. The chain combines TRBV5-6 with TRBJ2-5; a weak D match, TRBD1 (5 bases). CDR1 SGHDT and CDR2 YYEEEE come from the germline V gene. The length of the CDR3 is 16 residues. V shed 0 bases and J shed 0 bases, with 12 bases lying between them. In nucleotides, the CDR3 is TGTGCCAGCAGCTTGGGATTCGACAGCTACCAAGAGACCCAGTACTTC. Amino acid sequence: CASSLGFDSYQETQYF.

This clonotype was detected ten times or more. The chain is built from TRBV24-1 and TRBJ2-7; D ambiguous. Trimming cost V 3 bases and J 5 bases, with 10 bases left between them. The CDR3 consists of 13 residues. Germline V gene lookup returns CDR1 KGHDR and CDR2 SFDVKD. For the CDR3, the DNA is TGTGCCACCAGTGATCTCAGCGACAACGAGCAGTACTTC. It translates to CATSDLSDNEQYF.

The gene calls are TRBV5-5 and TRBJ2-7; weak D call: TRBD1 (6 bases). This CDR3 comprises 15 residues. Germline V gives CDR1 SGHKS, CDR2 YYEKEE (reference sequence). V was cut by 4 bases and J by 2 bases, with 16 bases left in between. The DNA of the CDR3 is TGTGCCAGCAGCCGGGGCCGGGACACCACCTACGAGCAGTACTTC. It is translated as CASSRGRDTTYEQYF.

There are many counts of this clonotype. The V call is TRBV29-1, the J call TRBJ2-3; either TRBD1 or TRBD2 may supply D (5 bases each). CDR1 is SQVTM, CDR2 ANQGSEA, per germline. The CDR3 has 13 residues. The ends were cut back, 4 bases at V and 1 base at J, with 9 bases in the middle. Here the CDR3 DNA reads TGCAGCGTTGCCTGGGGACGCACAGATACGCAGTATTTT. As protein: CSVAWGRTDTQYF.

This clonotype was observed many times. This chain joins TRBV28 and TRBJ1-4; D is ambiguous. The CDR3 is made up of 12 amino acids. Deletions cut 4 bases from V and 8 bases from J, with 8 bases between. Germline V gene sequence: CDR1 MDHEN, CDR2 SYDVKM. DNA for the CDR3: TGTGCCAGCAGTTCCGGACGGGAAAAACTGTTTTTT. Amino acid sequence: CASSSGREKLFF. Drawing the rest from reference TRBV28 and TRBJ1-4, the complete variable domain is DVKVTQSSRYLVKRTGEKVFLECVQDMDHENMFWYRQDPGLGLRLIYFSYDVKMKEKGDIPEGYSVSREKKERFSLILESASTNQTSMYLCASSSGREKLFFGSGTQLSVL.

This clonotype was seen ten or more times. The chain carries TRBV7-9 and TRBJ2-1; TRBD1 is a possible D gene (5 bases). The CDR3 has 13 amino acids. V gave up 1 base and J gave up 7 bases, with 8 bases separating them. CDR1 SEHNR and CDR2 FQNEAQ come from the germline V gene (reference sequence). The CDR3 region is CASSLGQRNEQFF. CDR3 in DNA: TGTGCCAGCAGCTTAGGACAGAGGAATGAGCAGTTCTTC.